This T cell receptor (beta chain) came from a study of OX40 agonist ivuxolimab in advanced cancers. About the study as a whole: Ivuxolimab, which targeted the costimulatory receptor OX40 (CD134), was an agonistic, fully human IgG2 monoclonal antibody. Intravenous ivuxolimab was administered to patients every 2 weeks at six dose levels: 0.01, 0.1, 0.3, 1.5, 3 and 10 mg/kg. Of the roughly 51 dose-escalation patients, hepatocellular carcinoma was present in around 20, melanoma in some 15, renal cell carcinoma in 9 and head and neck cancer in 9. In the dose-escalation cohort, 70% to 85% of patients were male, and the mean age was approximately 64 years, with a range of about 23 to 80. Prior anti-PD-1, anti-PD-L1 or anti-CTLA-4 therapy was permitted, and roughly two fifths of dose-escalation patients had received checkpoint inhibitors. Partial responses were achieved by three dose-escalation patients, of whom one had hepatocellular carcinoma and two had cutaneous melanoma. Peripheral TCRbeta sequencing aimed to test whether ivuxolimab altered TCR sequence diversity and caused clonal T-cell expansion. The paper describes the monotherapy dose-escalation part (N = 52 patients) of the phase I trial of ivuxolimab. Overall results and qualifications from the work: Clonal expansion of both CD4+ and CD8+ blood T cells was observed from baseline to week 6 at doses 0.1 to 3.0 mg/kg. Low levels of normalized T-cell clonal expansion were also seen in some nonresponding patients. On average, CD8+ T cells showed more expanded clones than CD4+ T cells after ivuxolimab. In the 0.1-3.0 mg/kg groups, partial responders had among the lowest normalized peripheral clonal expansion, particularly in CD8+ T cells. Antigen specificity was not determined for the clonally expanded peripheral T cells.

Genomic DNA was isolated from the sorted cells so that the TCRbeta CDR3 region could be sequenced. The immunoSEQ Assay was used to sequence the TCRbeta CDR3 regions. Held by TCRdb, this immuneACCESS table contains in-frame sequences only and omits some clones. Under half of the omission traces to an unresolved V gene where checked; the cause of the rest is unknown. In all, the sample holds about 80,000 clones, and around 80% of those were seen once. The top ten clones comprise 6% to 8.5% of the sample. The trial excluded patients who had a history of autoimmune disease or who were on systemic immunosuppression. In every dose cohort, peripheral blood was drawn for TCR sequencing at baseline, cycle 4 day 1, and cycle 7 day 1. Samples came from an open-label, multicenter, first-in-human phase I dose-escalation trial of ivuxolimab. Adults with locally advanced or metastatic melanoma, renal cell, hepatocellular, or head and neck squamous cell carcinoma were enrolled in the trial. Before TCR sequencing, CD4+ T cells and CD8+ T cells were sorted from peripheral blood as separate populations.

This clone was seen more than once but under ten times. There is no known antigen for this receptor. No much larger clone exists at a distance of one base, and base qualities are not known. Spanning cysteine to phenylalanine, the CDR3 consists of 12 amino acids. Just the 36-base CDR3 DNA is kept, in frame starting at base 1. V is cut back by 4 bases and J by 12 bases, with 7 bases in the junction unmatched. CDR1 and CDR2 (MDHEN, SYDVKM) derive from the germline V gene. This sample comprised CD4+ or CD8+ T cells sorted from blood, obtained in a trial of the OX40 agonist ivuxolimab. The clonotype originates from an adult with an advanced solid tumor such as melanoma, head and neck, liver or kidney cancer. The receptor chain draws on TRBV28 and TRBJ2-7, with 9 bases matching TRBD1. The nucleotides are TGTGCCAGCAGTTCTCTACAGGGGGCAAGGTACTTC. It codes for CASSSLQGARYF.